Sequencing of this T cell receptor (beta chain) was carried out in a study of T cell responses to AZD1222 COVID-19 vaccine. Using immunoSEQ multiplex PCR, the repertoire was profiled, and TCRdb retains in-frame clones only, with some absent. The data contain more than 120,000 clones, over 75% of them singletons. Study-wide points: Receipt of two AZD1222 doses was followed by a rise in Spike-specific TCR breadth and depth. Spike was spanned by vaccine-associated CD4 TCRs, with dominance at 160-218 and 743-854.

Trimming cost V 7 bases and J 3 bases, with 9 bases left between them. This CDR3 is built from 11 residues. Germline-derived CDR1 and CDR2 are SQVTM and ANQGSEA. About this clone: The target antigen is unknown.

This clonotype was obtained from an adult who received the MenACWY meningococcal vaccine as a control. The chain joins TRBV29-1 to TRBJ2-5; D is unresolved. The starting material was peripheral blood, obtained 28 days after the second dose of the MenACWY control vaccine. CDR3 bases: TGCAGCGCAGTCGTAAAAGAGACCCAGTACTTC. This sequence encodes CSAVVKETQYF.